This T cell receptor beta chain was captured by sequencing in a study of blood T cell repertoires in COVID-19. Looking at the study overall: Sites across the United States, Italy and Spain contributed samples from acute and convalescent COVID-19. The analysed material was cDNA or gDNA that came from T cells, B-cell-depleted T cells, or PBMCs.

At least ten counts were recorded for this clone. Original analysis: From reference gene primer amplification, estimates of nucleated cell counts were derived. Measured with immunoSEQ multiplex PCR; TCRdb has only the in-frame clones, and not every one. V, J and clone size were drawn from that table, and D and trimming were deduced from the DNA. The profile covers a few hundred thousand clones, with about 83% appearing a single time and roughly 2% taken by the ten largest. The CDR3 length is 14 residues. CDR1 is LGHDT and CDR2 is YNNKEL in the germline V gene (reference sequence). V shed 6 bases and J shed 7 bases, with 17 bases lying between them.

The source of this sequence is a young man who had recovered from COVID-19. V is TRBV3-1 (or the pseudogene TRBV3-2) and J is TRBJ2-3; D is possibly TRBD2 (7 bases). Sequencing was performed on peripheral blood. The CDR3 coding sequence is TGTGCCAGCAGGTTCATGGGGGGGGCAAATACGCAGTATTTT. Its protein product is CASRFMGGANTQYF.